These 31 T cell receptor beta chains originate from one sample sequenced in a study of tissue T cells after allogeneic stem cell transplantation. Sequencing was performed with immunoSEQ multiplex PCR; in TCRdb, only in-frame clones are kept and a portion is missing. The sample shows about 3,000 clones, approximately 60% of them seen only once. As for time point: mouse harvest day 7 after allogeneic transplant. Tail vein injection delivered 10^7 T-cell-depleted bone marrow cells and 10^6 splenic CD5+ T cells. Sequencing was done on a sample of gut tissue. The receptors stem from a female BALB/c mouse given C57BL/6 T cells with graft-versus-host disease after an allogeneic hematopoietic cell transplant.

On this clone: Gene and germline names: mouse. The read stops 1 residue short of the end of the CDR3; the missing end is completed from the germline J gene. This chain uses TRBV26 with TRBJ2-3; the D is unclear. This CDR3 contains 12 residues. V was trimmed by 3 bases and J by 0 bases, leaving 1 base between them. Looked up from germline, CDR1 is KGHPV and CDR2 is FQNQEV (reference sequence). The CDR3 bases that were read are TGTGCCAGCAGTCTAAGTGCAGAAACGCTGTAT. Its protein is CASSLSAETLY. The whole CDR3 protein is CASSLSAETLYF.

About this clone itself: Each gene name is a mouse one. From the germline J gene comes the end of the CDR3, since the read stops 1 residue before it. The V gene is TRBV26, the J gene TRBJ1-3; 7 bases fit TRBD1. V was pared by 0 bases and J by 3 bases, with 2 bases of the junction left unmatched. Germline V gene sequence: CDR1 KGHPV, CDR2 FQNQEV (reference sequence). The CDR3 loop spans 15 amino acids. This CDR3 is CASSLSNRGGNTLYF. The CDR3 bases that were read are TGTGCCAGCAGTCTGTCGAACAGGGGTGGAAATACGCTCTAT.

Comment on this clone: Germline and genes here are mouse. The read halts 1 residue ahead of the CDR3 end, with the missing end drawn from the germline J gene. The J gene is TRBJ1-1, the V gene TRBV13-2; a possible D gene is TRBD1 (6 bases). The CDR3 consists of 15 residues. The V end was cut by 4 bases, the J end by 0 bases, with 13 bases between. The V gene's germline CDR1 is NNHNN and CDR2 SYGAGS (reference sequence). CDR3 loop: CASGQSGTTNTEVFF. CDR3 bases read: TGTGCCAGCGGTCAATCCGGGACAACAAACACAGAAGTCTTC.

A word on this clone: Gene names follow the mouse nomenclature. The read finishes 1 residue shy of the CDR3 end, and the germline J gene is used to complete it. The chain is built from TRBV14 and TRBJ2-3; the D call may be TRBD1 or TRBD2 (5 bases each). This CDR3 is built from 15 residues. In germline, CDR1 is SGHDT, CDR2 FRDEAV. The V gene lost 2 bases and the J gene lost 1 base, with 11 bases spanning the gap. The CDR3: CASSFGGAGAETLYF. CDR3 DNA, as far as it was read: TGTGCCAGCAGTTTTGGAGGGGCGGGTGCAGAAACGCTGTAT.

A note on this clone: All gene names here are mouse names. The observed sequence ends 1 residue before the CDR3 terminus, with the missing tail filled in from the germline J gene. The rearrangement links TRBV26 to TRBJ2-1, with 13 bases fitting TRBD2. Germline CDR1 KGHPV, CDR2 FQNQEV (reference sequence). The CDR3 runs 15 residues. The V gene end was trimmed by 4 bases and the J gene end by 4 bases; junction bases not matched to a gene: 1. The DNA read from the CDR3 is TGTGCCAGCAGTCGGGACTGGGGGGGGTATGCTGAGCAGTTC. Translation gives CASSRDWGGYAEQF. In full, the CDR3 reads CASSRDWGGYAEQFF. Full variable domain (outside the CDR3, taken from reference TRBV26 and TRBJ2-1): NSKVIQTPRYLVKGQGQKAKMRCIPEKGHPVVFWYQQNKNNEFKFLINFQNQEVLQQIDMTEKRFSAECPSNSPCSLEIQSSEAGDSALYLCASSRDWGGYAEQFFGPGTRLTVL.

Turning to this clone: Gene names denote mouse genes. The read is 1 residue too short to cover the CDR3 end, so that end is filled in from the germline J gene. The V gene is TRBV12-1, the J gene TRBJ1-3; tentatively, D is TRBD1 (5 bases). The CDR3 is 14 amino acids. Germline CDR1 is SGHSN and CDR2 is HYEKVE. The V gene lost 0 bases and the J gene lost 1 base, with 6 bases spanning the gap. The CDR3 DNA, read in part, is TGTGCCAGCTCTCTCGGACAATCTGGAAATACGCTCTAT. Its translation is CASSLGQSGNTLY. The entire CDR3 sequence reads CASSLGQSGNTLYF. Full variable domain (outside the CDR3, taken from reference TRBV12-1 and TRBJ1-3): DSGVVQSPRHIIKEKGGRSVLTCIPISGHSNVVWYQQTLGKELKFLIQHYEKVERDKGFLPSRFSVQQFDDYHSEMNMSALELEDSAMYFCASSLGQSGNTLYFGEGSRLIVV.

This clone was seen only once. Gene names and germline refer to mouse. The read ends 1 residue early relative to the CDR3; the germline J gene fills the gap. V usage is TRBV26 and J usage is TRBJ2-4; D might be TRBD1 (5 bases). Germline V gene data show CDR1 as KGHPV and CDR2 as FQNQEV (reference sequence). V was trimmed by 3 bases and J by 7 bases, leaving 8 bases between them. This CDR3 comprises 12 residues. Partial CDR3 DNA: TGTGCCAGCAGTCTTCAGGGAGACACCTTGTAC. Translating it yields CASSLQGDTLY. The CDR3 in full is CASSLQGDTLYF.

Regarding this clone: Mouse gene names and germline throughout. The read gets to within 1 residue of the CDR3 end, and the germline J gene fills in the rest. V gene TRBV26 combines with J gene TRBJ1-2; D gene uncertain. The V gene's germline CDR1 is KGHPV and CDR2 FQNQEV (reference sequence). The length of the CDR3 is 12 residues. V lost 0 bases and J 2 bases, leaving 1 base between the germline ends. The sequenced part of the CDR3 DNA is TGTGCCAGCAGTCTGTCTAACTCCGACTACACC. As protein: CASSLSNSDYT. In full, the CDR3 is CASSLSNSDYTF.

This clone has only a few counts. Any gene name here is a mouse gene name. The read halts 1 residue ahead of the CDR3 end, with the missing end drawn from the germline J gene. The chain couples TRBV19 to TRBJ1-5, with D tentatively TRBD1 (6 bases). The CDR3 has 15 amino acids. Germline CDR1 FNHDT, CDR2 SITEND (reference sequence). Trimming stripped 5 bases from V and 3 bases from J, with 15 bases between. The CDR3 sequence is CASRQQGAGNQAPLF. The CDR3 DNA, read in part, is TGTGCCAGCAGACAACAGGGCGCCGGCAACCAGGCTCCGCTT.

This clone was counted a single time. Mouse gene names and germline throughout. The read falls 1 residue short of the CDR3 end, and the missing part is taken from the germline J gene. The chain couples TRBV26 to TRBJ2-1; 12 nucleotides agree with TRBD2. Trimming removed 4 bases from V and 6 bases from J; junction bases left unmatched: 4. The length of the CDR3 is 15 residues. Germline V gene sequence: CDR1 KGHPV, CDR2 FQNQEV (reference sequence). The sequenced part of the CDR3 DNA is TGTGCCAGCAGTCCCGGGACTGGGGGGACTGCTGAGCAGTTC. Protein product: CASSPGTGGTAEQF. The entire CDR3 reads CASSPGTGGTAEQFF.

As to this clone: Genes and germline are mouse. The CDR3 end is not reached by the read, which stops 1 residue before it; the germline J gene fills it in. The chain has TRBV12-1 and TRBJ2-4; 7 positions agree with TRBD2. The CDR3 is 14 amino acids. With 0 bases clipped from V and 7 bases from J, the junction kept 6 bases outside the gene matches. Germline CDR1 and CDR2: SGHSN and HYEKVE. Incomplete CDR3 DNA: TGTGCCAGCTCTCTCGAAGGACTGGAGGACACCTTGTAC. Its translation: CASSLEGLEDTLY. The full CDR3 is CASSLEGLEDTLYF.

Remarks on this clone: Gene names and germline match the mouse. The read falls 1 residue short of the CDR3 end, and the missing part is taken from the germline J gene. The chain joins TRBV13-3 to TRBJ1-1, with D possibly being TRBD1 (5 bases). The ends were cut back, 1 base at V and 4 bases at J, with 14 bases in the middle. This CDR3 is built from 15 residues. CDR1 is NNHDY and CDR2 is SYVADS in the germline V gene. CDR3 DNA (partial): TGTGCCAGCAGTGATTGGCAGGGAGGGACCACAGAAGTCTTC. This sequence encodes CASSDWQGGTTEVF. The CDR3 reads in full as CASSDWQGGTTEVFF.

This clone was observed a handful of times. The germline and genes are mouse ones. CDR3 DNA (partial): TGTGCCAGCAGCCAAGAGCCTGGGGGGGGATATGAACAGTAC. Its protein is CASSQEPGGGYEQY. The whole CDR3 sequence reads CASSQEPGGGYEQYF. V gene TRBV5 combines with J gene TRBJ2-7, with TRBD2 matching over 9 bases. The CDR3 end is not reached by the read, which stops 1 residue before it; the germline J gene fills it in. Germline loops: CDR1 LGHNA, CDR2 YNLKQL (reference sequence). CDR3 size: 15 residues. V lost 0 bases to trimming and J lost 4 bases; unmatched junction nucleotides: 4.

This clone has a handful of counts. The gene symbols are mouse symbols. The read halts 1 residue ahead of the CDR3 end, with the missing end drawn from the germline J gene. This chain connects TRBV26 to TRBJ2-7; D might be TRBD1 (6 bases). The germline V and J ends were trimmed by 2 bases and 4 bases, with 6 bases remaining between them. The germline gives CDR1 KGHPV, CDR2 FQNQEV (reference sequence). This CDR3 is built from 12 residues. The CDR3 here is CASSLGQYEQYF. The part of the CDR3 DNA that was read is TGTGCCAGCAGTCTGGGACAGTATGAACAGTAC.

A remark on this clone: The gene names here belong to mouse. This CDR3 is CASSSGTGGAAEQFF. The part of the CDR3 DNA that was read is TGTGCCAGCAGCTCCGGGACTGGGGGGGCTGCTGAGCAGTTC. The rearrangement links TRBV3 to TRBJ2-1; 14 bases are a match to TRBD2. Read sequence stops 1 residue before the CDR3 end, and the germline J gene provides the missing end. Trimming at V came to 4 bases and at J to 6 bases, leaving 2 bases not matched to a gene. The germline V gene has CDR1 SNHLY and CDR2 FYNGKV (reference sequence). CDR3 length: 15 amino acids.

For this clone: Gene names denote mouse genes. Sequencing ends 1 residue short of the CDR3 end; the germline J gene provides the rest. The gene calls are TRBV14 and TRBJ1-2, with 8 bases aligning to TRBD1. V lost 5 bases, J lost 0 bases, and 3 bases stayed unmatched. Germline V gene data show CDR1 as SGHDT and CDR2 as FRDEAV. This CDR3 spans 14 amino acids. The CDR3 sequence: CASSPQGANSDYTF. Partial CDR3 DNA: TGTGCCAGCAGCCCACAGGGGGCAAACTCCGACTACACC.

In the case of this clone: Gene names refer to mouse genes. The read ends 1 residue early relative to the CDR3; the germline J gene fills the gap. This chain links TRBV4 with TRBJ1-6, with 7 bases matching TRBD1. TRBJ1-6 is an ORF, and what it does is uncertain. V shed 5 bases and J 7 bases; nucleotides not matched to a gene: 5. The length of the CDR3 is 14 residues. The V gene's germline CDR1 is LGHDT and CDR2 YNNKQL (reference sequence). The part of the CDR3 DNA that was read is TGTGCCAGCAGCCGACAGGGCCGGAATTCGCCCCTCTAC. Residues: CASSRQGRNSPLY. The complete CDR3 reads CASSRQGRNSPLYF.

A remark on this clone: Gene labels here are mouse ones. The read finishes 1 residue shy of the CDR3 end, and the germline J gene is used to complete it. This chain connects TRBV31 to TRBJ2-1, with a possible D match to TRBD1 (5 bases). CDR3 size: 13 residues. Trimming left V 5 bases short and J 0 bases short, with 8 bases between. Germline V gene sequence: CDR1 GKSSPN, CDR2 SITVG. Here the CDR3 reads CAWAQDNYAEQFF. Partial CDR3 DNA: TGTGCCTGGGCACAGGATAACTATGCTGAGCAGTTC. Based on the CDR3 plus reference TRBV31 and TRBJ2-1, the full variable domain is AQTIHQWPVAEIKAVGSPLSLGCTIKGKSSPNLYWYWQATGGTLQQLFYSITVGQVESVVQLNLSASRPKDDQFILSTEKLLLSHSGFYLCAWAQDNYAEQFFGPGTRLTVL.

Concerning this clone itself: Gene names and germline refer to mouse. The read finishes 1 residue shy of the CDR3 end, and the germline J gene is used to complete it. The rearrangement links TRBV15 to TRBJ1-4, with D unclear. Germline assignment: CDR1 SGHND and CDR2 FRSKSL. V lost 3 bases and J 3 bases, leaving 8 bases between the germline ends. The CDR3 loop spans 14 amino acids. CDR3 DNA (partial): TGTGCCAGCAGTTTCAACAGAGCCAACGAAAGATTATTT. Its translation: CASSFNRANERLF. From start to end, the CDR3 is CASSFNRANERLFF.

Details on this clone: Gene names are mouse gene names. The DNA ends 1 residue before the CDR3 does, and the rest of the CDR3 is filled in from the germline J gene. This chain connects TRBV26 to TRBJ2-7; 7 bases match TRBD2. The junction had 0 bases not matched to a gene; V was cut back by 0 bases and J by 7 bases. Per germline, CDR1 KGHPV and CDR2 FQNQEV (reference sequence). CDR3 length: 12 amino acids. CDR3 sequence: CASSLSGGEQYF. Partial CDR3 DNA: TGTGCCAGCAGTCTGTCGGGGGGGGAACAGTAC.

This clone has only a few counts. The germline and genes are mouse ones. Coverage ceases 1 residue before the CDR3 finishes, and the germline J gene fills in the end. The chain has TRBV19 and TRBJ2-7; TRBD2 matches 11 bases. Per the germline V gene, CDR1 is FNHDT and CDR2 is SITEND (reference sequence). V lost 2 bases and J lost 7; bases outside the gene matches: 5. The CDR3 runs to 14 residues. The CDR3 DNA, read in part, is TGTGCCAGCAGTATCTGGGACTGGGGGCGAGAACAGTAC. This translates into CASSIWDWGREQY. The whole CDR3 protein reads CASSIWDWGREQYF. Supplemented by reference TRBV19 and TRBJ2-7, the full variable domain reads GGIITQTPKFLIGQEGQKLTLKCQQNFNHDTMYWYRQDSGKGLRLIYYSITENDLQKGDLSEGYDASREKKSSFSLTVTSAQKNEMAVFLCASSIWDWGREQYFGPGTRLTVL.

This clone was seen only a few times. The genes and germline here are from mouse. From the germline J gene comes the end of the CDR3, since the read stops 1 residue before it. The chain is built from TRBV13-2 and TRBJ2-3; 13 bases align to TRBD2. V lost 3 bases and J lost 1; bases outside the gene matches: 5. Germline V lookup: CDR1 NNHNN, CDR2 SYGAGS (reference sequence). The CDR3 runs 17 residues. The covered CDR3 bases are TGTGCCAGCGGTGGGACTGGGGGGGCGCTCGGTGCAGAAACGCTGTAT. Translating it yields CASGGTGGALGAETLY. The complete CDR3 protein is CASGGTGGALGAETLYF.

This clone has only a few counts. Here the gene names and germline are mouse. The read halts 1 residue ahead of the CDR3 end, with the missing end drawn from the germline J gene. V and J are TRBV13-2 and TRBJ1-2, with 9 bases lining up with TRBD1. Trimming at V came to 4 bases and at J to 1 base, leaving 5 bases not matched to a gene. Germline-derived CDR1 and CDR2 are NNHNN and SYGAGS (reference sequence). This CDR3 spans 15 amino acids. CDR3 DNA, as far as it was read: TGTGCCAGCGGTCTACAGGGGGCGAAAAACTCCGACTACACC. This sequence encodes CASGLQGAKNSDYT. The entire CDR3 reads CASGLQGAKNSDYTF.

Regarding this clone: The genes and germline here are from mouse. Sequencing ends 1 residue short of the CDR3 end; the germline J gene provides the rest. The chain combines TRBV12-1 with TRBJ2-1; a weak D match, TRBD2 (5 bases). V lost 2 bases to trimming and J lost 0 bases, with 10 bases between them. Per germline, CDR1 SGHSN and CDR2 HYEKVE. The CDR3 runs to 15 residues. CDR3: CASSPSGNNYAEQFF. The CDR3 bases that were read are TGTGCCAGCTCTCCTTCTGGGAATAACTATGCTGAGCAGTTC. Looking up the rest from reference TRBV12-1 and TRBJ2-1 gives the full variable domain: DSGVVQSPRHIIKEKGGRSVLTCIPISGHSNVVWYQQTLGKELKFLIQHYEKVERDKGFLPSRFSVQQFDDYHSEMNMSALELEDSAMYFCASSPSGNNYAEQFFGPGTRLTVL.

This clone was picked up a small number of times. Gene names and germline refer to mouse. The read gets to within 1 residue of the CDR3 end, and the germline J gene fills in the rest. The chain joins TRBV14 to TRBJ2-7, with TRBD2 matching 7 bases. Germline trimming cut 2 bases from V and 7 bases from J; bases unmatched to any gene: 3. The CDR3 has 12 amino acids. CDR1 SGHDT and CDR2 FRDEAV come from the germline V gene. The CDR3 sequence is CASSFGGREQYF. The DNA read from the CDR3 is TGTGCCAGCAGTTTTGGGGGGAGAGAACAGTAC.

This clone was detected a few times. Genes and germline are mouse. The read stops 1 residue short of the end of the CDR3; the missing end is completed from the germline J gene. The chain combines TRBV26 with TRBJ2-7; maybe TRBD2 (7 bases). Germline V gives CDR1 KGHPV, CDR2 FQNQEV (reference sequence). Trimming took 3 bases from V and 0 from J, leaving 15 bases between them. The CDR3 runs 16 residues. Here the CDR3 reads CASSLEWGAFSYEQYF. The CDR3 bases that were read are TGTGCCAGCAGTCTTGAATGGGGGGCCTTCTCCTATGAACAGTAC.

For this clone: Gene names follow the mouse nomenclature. The read falls 1 residue short of the CDR3 end, and the missing part is taken from the germline J gene. The chain has TRBV15 and TRBJ2-4; no definite D call. The germline V and J ends were trimmed by 2 bases and 0 bases, with 3 bases remaining between them. Germline V gene data show CDR1 as SGHND and CDR2 as FRSKSL. CDR3 length: 13 residues. The CDR3 reads CASSLHSQNTLYF. The covered CDR3 bases are TGTGCCAGCAGTTTACACAGTCAAAACACCTTGTAC.

Notes on this clone: The genes are named according to mouse. The read ends 1 residue before the CDR3 terminus; that terminus is restored from the germline J gene. The chain combines TRBV13-2 with TRBJ1-1; D is unclear. There are 12 residues in the CDR3. Trimming took off 0 bases at V and 1 base at J, with 1 base between the two ends. Germline CDR1 and CDR2: NNHNN and SYGAGS (reference sequence). The DNA read from the CDR3 is TGTGCCAGCGGTGATGGAAACACAGAAGTCTTC. Its protein product is CASGDGNTEVF. The entire CDR3 is CASGDGNTEVFF.

As regards this clone: The listed genes are named as in mouse. With the read ending 1 residue before the CDR3 end, the germline J gene is used to fill in that end. The chain couples TRBV2 to TRBJ1-1; D is undetermined. V was pared by 0 bases and J by 11 bases, with 10 bases between. Germline-derived CDR1 and CDR2 are LGHNA and YSYQKL. The CDR3 has 12 residues. The sequenced CDR3 bases are TGTGCCAGCAGCCAAGAGCCTCCGGGGGTCTTC. Its translation: CASSQEPPGVF. The whole CDR3 region reads CASSQEPPGVFF.

As to this clone: Gene names and germline refer to mouse. The sequenced fragment ends 1 residue before the CDR3 boundary, so the rest is inferred from the germline J gene. The rearrangement links TRBV19 to TRBJ1-1; D gene ambiguous. V dropped 2 bases and J dropped 1 base, with 3 bases sitting between them. The CDR3 has 12 amino acids. Germline values: CDR1 FNHDT, CDR2 SITEND (reference sequence). CDR3: CASSIGNTEVFF. The part of the CDR3 DNA that was read is TGTGCCAGCAGTATCGGGAACACAGAAGTCTTC.

Worth noting for this clone: Any gene name here is a mouse gene name. The read comes to an end 1 residue before the CDR3 does, leaving the germline J gene to fill in the end. This sequence joins TRBV26 and TRBJ2-3; D not resolved. The length of the CDR3 is 13 residues. V was trimmed by 4 bases and J by 1 base, leaving 6 bases between them. CDR1 and CDR2 (germline): KGHPV, FQNQEV (reference sequence). The chain's CDR3 is CASSPPGAETLYF. Partial CDR3 DNA: TGTGCCAGCAGTCCGCCGGGTGCAGAAACGCTGTAT. Full variable domain (remainder filled in from reference TRBV26 and TRBJ2-3): NSKVIQTPRYLVKGQGQKAKMRCIPEKGHPVVFWYQQNKNNEFKFLINFQNQEVLQQIDMTEKRFSAECPSNSPCSLEIQSSEAGDSALYLCASSPPGAETLYFGSGTRLTVL.